This T cell receptor (beta chain) was obtained from a study of T cells in Graves' hyperthyroidism and ophthalmopathy. Study background: Specimen type is peripheral blood, collected at initial diagnosis prior to any treatment.

The germline V gene encodes CDR1 SNHLY and CDR2 FYNNEI. The CDR3 has 14 residues. Concerning this clonotype itself: This may be a read error, as it is one base from a much larger clone.

Amplification targeted TCR beta CDR3 regions from RNA transcripts. The HTBI primer set drove a first-round RT-PCR of the TCR CDR3. TCRdb redid the calling of the multiplex PCR reads with MiXCR, one entry per CDR3 protein. The repertoire has over 700,000 distinct CDR3 sequences, over 35% of them found once; the top ten carry around 31%. Graves' hyperthyroidism was deemed stable absent ophthalmopathy progression within 18 months. Patients showing uncontrolled infection, other autoimmune disease, pregnancy or lactation were ineligible. The chain recombines TRBV2 with TRBJ2-7, with TRBD1 matching 7 bases. The TCR sequence derives from a woman aged 40 to 50 with Graves' hyperthyroidism. The sequenced sample consisted of blood. This CDR3 reads CASSRTGVPYGQYF. CDR3 bases: TGTGCCAGCAGTCGCACAGGGGTCCCCTACGGGCAGTACTTC.